The 21 T cell receptor beta chains reported below all come from one sample, sequenced in a study of OX40 agonist ivuxolimab in advanced cancers. The assay was immunoSEQ multiplex PCR, and TCRdb's table has in-frame clones only and misses some. The sample comprises about 35,000 clones, roughly 90% of which are singletons, and under 25% rests with the top ten. The sample consisted of CD4+ or CD8+ T cells sorted from blood, taken in a trial of the OX40 agonist ivuxolimab. All receptors derive from an adult with an advanced solid tumor such as melanoma, head and neck, liver or kidney cancer.

The rearrangement links TRBV19 to TRBJ2-1; 8 bases line up with TRBD2. CDR1 and CDR2 from the germline V gene are LNHDA and SQIVND (reference sequence). The CDR3 has 18 residues. J gave up 8 bases and V 3 bases, and 18 bases lay outside the gene matches. CDR3 protein: CASSIPTLREPGGDEQFF. Written as DNA, the CDR3 is TGTGCCAGTAGTATCCCTACGCTGCGGGAGCCCGGGGGGGATGAGCAGTTCTTC.

This chain uses TRBV7-8 with TRBJ1-5; no definite D call. V was shortened by 0 bases and J by 4 bases, with 7 bases between the two germline ends. CDR1 and CDR2 from the germline V gene are SGHVS and FQNEAQ. The CDR3 is 14 amino acids. CDR3 residues: CASSLARFNQPQHF. DNA for the CDR3: TGTGCCAGCAGCTTAGCCCGGTTTAATCAGCCCCAGCATTTT.

V and J are TRBV4-2 and TRBJ2-1; 9 bases agree with TRBD1. The CDR3 has 17 amino acids. J was trimmed by 0 bases and V by 0 bases; bases with no gene match: 3. Per the germline V gene, CDR1 is LGHNA and CDR2 is YNFKEQ. CDR3: CASSQDAGQGSYNEQFF. CDR3 nucleotides: TGTGCCAGCAGCCAAGATGCGGGACAGGGCTCCTACAATGAGCAGTTCTTC.

The rearrangement uses TRBV9 and TRBJ1-5, with D uncertain. Trimming removed 3 bases from V and 6 bases from J, with 10 bases in between. CDR1 and CDR2 from the germline V gene are SGDLS and YYNGEE. The CDR3 has 13 amino acids. The chain's CDR3 is CASSETSGQPQHF. The CDR3 region has the DNA TGTGCCAGCAGCGAGACCTCGGGTCAGCCCCAGCATTTT.

The V and J genes are TRBV7-3 and TRBJ2-1; TRBD2 matches at 13 bases. The CDR3 length is 18 residues. From germline, CDR1 is SGHTA and CDR2 FQGTGA. After removal of 5 bases from V and 6 bases from J, the junction contained 13 bases not matched to a gene. As DNA, the CDR3 is TGTGCCAGCAGCCCGGGACAGAAGGGACTAGCGGGACCCAATGAGCAGTTCTTC. Translating it yields CASSPGQKGLAGPNEQFF.

This clone was seen a handful of times. This chain joins TRBV6-6 and TRBJ2-2, with TRBD2 identical over 7 bases. Losses at the gene ends were 7 bases for V and 4 bases for J; bases not matched to a gene: 9. CDR3 size: 15 residues. Germline V lookup: CDR1 MNHNY, CDR2 SVGAGI (reference sequence). CDR3 nucleotides: TGTGCCAGCACCCTAGCGGTCCCTCTCACCGGGGAGCTGTTTTTT. Translation gives CASTLAVPLTGELFF.

This clone was counted a single time. The chain uses TRBV7-9 and TRBJ1-2; 12 nucleotides match TRBD1. V dropped 0 bases and J dropped 0; count of bases not matched to a gene: 8. Germline V gene sequence: CDR1 SEHNR, CDR2 FQNEAQ (reference sequence). The CDR3 is 19 amino acids. CDR3 protein: CASSLAGPGQGAANYGYTF. CDR3 coding DNA: TGTGCCAGCAGCTTAGCCGGACCGGGACAGGGGGCAGCTAACTATGGCTACACCTTC.

The rearrangement links TRBV5-4 to TRBJ1-1; D not certain. V was shortened by 1 base and J by 1 base, with 5 bases between the two germline ends. The CDR3 spans 13 residues. Germline values: CDR1 SGHNT, CDR2 YYREEE (reference sequence). The CDR3 sequence: CASSLQGNTEAFF. The CDR3 nucleotides are TGTGCCAGCAGCTTGCAAGGGAACACTGAAGCTTTCTTT.

The CDR3 coding sequence is TGTGCCAGCAGTTTGGGACAGGGGACAGATACGCAGTATTTT. As protein: CASSLGQGTDTQYF. The chain joins TRBV2 to TRBJ2-3; 10 bases match TRBD1. CDR1 and CDR2 from the germline V gene are SNHLY and FYNNEI. This CDR3 contains 14 residues. The J segment lost 3 bases and the V segment lost 5 bases, leaving 2 bases of the junction unmatched.

The chain combines TRBV11-3 with TRBJ2-1, with D tentatively TRBD2 (5 bases). Germline CDR1 SGHNT, CDR2 YENEEA. V lost 6 bases and J 0 bases, leaving 12 bases between the germline ends. The CDR3 runs 15 residues. CDR3 loop: CASRLSGSSYNEQFF. DNA of the CDR3: TGTGCCAGCAGGTTGAGCGGAAGCTCCTACAATGAGCAGTTCTTC.

Only one count was recorded for this clone. This chain joins TRBV6-7 and TRBJ2-5; the match to TRBD1 covers 9 bases. TRBV6-7 carries the ORF label, with uncertain function. V gave up 8 bases and J gave up 2 bases; unmatched junction bases: 9. The CDR3 is made up of 15 amino acids. The chain's CDR3 is CASGTGRQWQETQYF. The CDR3 bases are TGTGCCAGCGGGACAGGGCGCCAGTGGCAAGAGACCCAGTACTTC.

In DNA, the CDR3 is TGTGCCAGCAGGTCAACCGGGACAGATACGCAGTATTTT. It yields the protein CASRSTGTDTQYF. This rearrangement joins TRBV6-1 to TRBJ2-3; no reliable D call. Germline CDR1 is MNHNS and CDR2 is SASEGT. The CDR3 has 13 amino acids. The V gene lost 6 bases and the J gene lost 3 bases, with 10 bases spanning the gap.

This sequence joins TRBV10-2 and TRBJ2-1, with a tentative D call TRBD1 (5 bases). This CDR3 spans 12 amino acids. With 6 bases removed from V and 9 bases from J, the gap between germline ends came to 12 bases. Germline assignment: CDR1 WSHSY and CDR2 SAAADI. CDR3 protein: CASRGVLIEQFF. CDR3 bases: TGCGCCAGCAGAGGGGTGTTGATTGAGCAGTTCTTC.

The V and J genes are TRBV11-3 and TRBJ1-2; 7 bases map to TRBD1. The junction had 7 bases not matched to a gene; V was cut back by 0 bases and J by 6 bases. This CDR3 contains 15 residues. CDR1 is SGHNT and CDR2 is YENEEA in the germline V gene. The CDR3 region has the DNA TGTGCCAGCAGCTTAGAGCCGACAGGGTTGAATGGCTACACCTTC. Translation: CASSLEPTGLNGYTF.

V usage is TRBV12-5 and J usage is TRBJ2-3; 10 bases map to TRBD1. Germline V gene data show CDR1 as LGHNT and CDR2 as FRNRAP. This CDR3 region has 19 residues. V lost 3 bases to trimming and J lost 6 bases; unmatched junction nucleotides: 18. CDR3 bases: TGTGCTAGTGGTTTCTTCCTGACCCCAGACAGGGGGCGAGCCGATACGCAGTATTTT. It yields the protein CASGFFLTPDRGRADTQYF.

This clone is a singleton in its sample. This chain joins TRBV21-1 and TRBJ1-5. TRBV21-1 is designated a pseudogene. This CDR3 is built from 18 residues. CDR3 DNA sequence: TGTGCCAGCACCAAAATTCCCCGGGGCCCTTATAGCAATCAGCCCCAGCATTTT. Amino acids: CASTKIPRGPYSNQPQHF.

The chain has TRBV4-1 and TRBJ2-6; D call uncertain. V lost 1 base, J lost 0 bases, and 13 bases lay in between. The length of the CDR3 is 18 residues. Germline V gene sequence: CDR1 MGHRA, CDR2 YSYEKL. CDR3 protein: CASSQAGADSSGANVLTF. CDR3 coding DNA: TGCGCCAGCAGCCAAGCTGGCGCGGATAGCTCTGGGGCCAACGTCCTGACTTTC.

The V gene is TRBV7-9, the J gene TRBJ2-3; 9 positions agree with TRBD1. V lost 5 bases and J lost 2; bases outside the gene matches: 8. Germline lookup yields CDR1 SEHNR and CDR2 FQNEAQ (reference sequence). The length of the CDR3 is 16 residues. CDR3 DNA sequence: TGTGCCAGCAGCGGACGGGACAGGGAATCCACAGATACGCAGTATTTT. Protein sequence: CASSGRDRESTDTQYF.

The CDR3 region has the DNA TGTGCCAGTATAGGGAATTTTGGCAATCAGCCCCAGCATTTT. Its translation: CASIGNFGNQPQHF. J is TRBJ1-5 and V is TRBV19; D not certain. Trimming took off 7 bases at V and 2 bases at J, with 12 bases between the two ends. This CDR3 region has 14 residues. Looked up from germline, CDR1 is LNHDA and CDR2 is SQIVND (reference sequence).

The J gene is TRBJ1-5, the V gene TRBV28, with a possible D match to TRBD1 (6 bases). Trimming took 4 bases from V and 9 from J, leaving 19 bases between them. The V gene's germline CDR1 is MDHEN and CDR2 SYDVKM. The CDR3 covers 15 residues. CDR3 residues: CASSSLTGLHRPQHF. CDR3 bases: TGTGCCAGCAGTTCGCTGACAGGACTACATCGGCCCCAGCATTTT. Full variable domain (remainder filled in from reference TRBV28 and TRBJ1-5): DVKVTQSSRYLVKRTGEKVFLECVQDMDHENMFWYRQDPGLGLRLIYFSYDVKMKEKGDIPEGYSVSREKKERFSLILESASTNQTSMYLCASSSLTGLHRPQHFGDGTRLSIL.

J is TRBJ2-2 and V is TRBV6-6; no clear D gene. The CDR3 contains 11 residues. Germline CDR1 MNHNY, CDR2 SVGAGI (reference sequence). V shed 7 bases and J shed 6 bases, with 6 bases lying between them. In DNA, the CDR3 is TGTGCCAGCACCTACTCCGGGGAGCTGTTTTTT. Translated: CASTYSGELFF.